These 17 T cell receptor beta chains share one sample of origin, sequenced in a study of cytomegalovirus exposure and HLA in healthy donors. PCR employed 60 Vbeta and 13 Jbeta primers. The table came from immunoSEQ multiplex PCR; TCRdb's copy has only in-frame clones and leaves some out. Among approximately 120,000 clones listed, more than 75% were seen once. The sequenced sample was PBMCs. These receptors came from a man aged 35 to 55 in good health and CMV-seronegative.

The gene calls are TRBV27 and TRBJ1-1, with D possibly TRBD1 on 5 matching bases. V was trimmed by 0 bases and J by 3 bases, leaving 8 bases between them. This CDR3 contains 14 residues. Germline CDR1 reads MNHEY; CDR2 reads SMNVEV (reference sequence). The CDR3 DNA reads TGTGCCAGCAGTTTATCAGGGGACTACACTGAAGCTTTCTTT. Translating it yields CASSLSGDYTEAFF.

J is TRBJ1-2 and V is TRBV19; D call uncertain. CDR3 length equals 14 residues. V lost 3 bases and J 8 bases, leaving 16 bases between the germline ends. Germline V gives CDR1 LNHDA, CDR2 SQIVND (reference sequence). The CDR3 region is CASSINRESGGYTF. The CDR3 DNA reads TGTGCCAGTAGTATCAACAGAGAGTCAGGAGGCTACACCTTC.

The chain recombines TRBV6-4 with TRBJ1-1; no clear D gene. Germline V gene sequence: CDR1 MRHNA, CDR2 SNTAGT. Deletions cut 3 bases from V and 5 bases from J, with 19 bases between. This CDR3 contains 16 residues. The CDR3 sequence: CASSEALGAGRTEAFF. The CDR3 DNA follows: TGTGCCAGCAGTGAAGCGCTTGGCGCTGGGAGGACTGAAGCTTTCTTT.

This clone was seen a handful of times. The V gene is TRBV5-4, the J gene TRBJ2-5, with 8 bases that match TRBD2. J was trimmed by 0 bases and V by 2 bases; bases with no gene match: 3. The CDR3 spans 15 residues. Per the germline V gene, CDR1 is SGHNT and CDR2 is YYREEE (reference sequence). CDR3 residues: CASSFWRGDQETQYF. CDR3 in DNA: TGTGCCAGCAGCTTTTGGCGGGGGGACCAAGAGACCCAGTACTTC.

This chain connects TRBV28 to TRBJ2-7; 8 bases map to TRBD1. V was pared by 4 bases and J by 2 bases, with 16 bases of the junction left unmatched. Germline values: CDR1 MDHEN, CDR2 SYDVKM. The CDR3 runs to 18 residues. The CDR3 region is CASSSSGTGRYSAYEQYF. DNA of the CDR3: TGTGCCAGCAGTTCATCCGGGACAGGCAGATATAGCGCCTACGAGCAGTACTTC.

As for this clone: At one boundary the junction diverges from the germline segment, which might be a read error. J is TRBJ1-2 and V is TRBV4-1; 9 bases line up with TRBD1. This CDR3 is 16 amino acids long. The germline CDR1 and CDR2 sequences are MGHRA and YSYEKL. The DNA for the CDR3 is TGCACCAGCAGCCCCGGACAGGGGACCTTTCCCTATGGCTACACCTTC. This sequence encodes CTSSPGQGTFPYGYTF.

This clone was seen a single time. CDR3 in amino acids: CASSPHPGLAVETQYF. CDR3 bases: TGTGCCAGCAGCCCCCATCCGGGACTAGCGGTGGAGACCCAGTACTTC. The genes are TRBV7-3 and TRBJ2-5; TRBD2 matches 11 bases. CDR3 length equals 16 residues. Germline lookup yields CDR1 SGHTA and CDR2 FQGTGA. Trimming at V came to 5 bases and at J to 5 bases, leaving 10 bases not matched to a gene.

J is TRBJ2-5 and V is TRBV11-3, with D perhaps TRBD2 (7 bases). Germline CDR1 is SGHNT and CDR2 is YENEEA. V was cut by 5 bases and J by 6 bases, with 13 bases left in between. The CDR3 has 13 amino acids. The CDR3 loop is CASSTRGGQTQYF. As DNA, the CDR3 is TGTGCCAGCAGCACGAGGGGGGGACAGACCCAGTACTTC. The variable domain in full, with the rest retrieved from reference TRBV11-3 and TRBJ2-5, is EAGVVQSPRYKIIEKKQPVAFWCNPISGHNTLYWYLQNLGQGPELLIRYENEEAVDDSQLPKDRFSAERLKGVDSTLKIQPAELGDSAVYLCASSTRGGQTQYFGPGTRLLVL.

V and J are TRBV30 and TRBJ2-3; D is uncertain. Trimming stripped 8 bases from V and 3 bases from J, with 12 bases between. CDR1 is GTSNPN and CDR2 is SVGIG in the germline V gene (reference sequence). The CDR3 is 12 residues long. CDR3 sequence reads: CAGKKLTDTQYF. The CDR3 coding sequence is TGTGCCGGGAAAAAACTGACAGATACGCAGTATTTT.

A few counts support this clone. The chain carries TRBV7-6 and TRBJ1-2, with D hard to call. Germline CDR1 reads SGHVS; CDR2 reads FNYEAQ. The ends were cut back, 1 base at V and 4 bases at J, with 13 bases in the middle. The CDR3 has 15 residues. The DNA for the CDR3 is TGTGCCAGCAGCTTAGACGCAGGATCTGGCTATGGCTACACCTTC. It codes for CASSLDAGSGYGYTF.

The rearrangement joins TRBV11-2 to TRBJ2-7; TRBD1 matches 7 bases. V lost 5 bases, J lost 3 bases, and 4 bases stayed unmatched. Germline V gene data show CDR1 as SGHAT and CDR2 as FQNNGV. This CDR3 is 13 amino acids long. The CDR3 DNA is TGTGCCAGCAGCCCCGGACAGGTCTACGAGCAGTACTTC. This sequence encodes CASSPGQVYEQYF.

The chain employs TRBV27 and TRBJ1-6; TRBD1 matches at 11 bases. Germline V gene data show CDR1 as MNHEY and CDR2 as SMNVEV (reference sequence). The CDR3 has 16 residues. With V trimmed by 2 bases and J by 7 bases, 4 bases remained unmatched. The CDR3, as DNA: TGTGCCAGCAGTTTAGGACAGGGGGCTTGGAATTCACCCCTCCACTTT. Its protein is CASSLGQGAWNSPLHF.

The V gene is TRBV18, the J gene TRBJ1-1; no definite D call. Germline CDR1 reads KGHSH; CDR2 reads LQKENI. V was cut by 3 bases and J by 8 bases, with 13 bases left in between. This CDR3 is built from 13 residues. In DNA, the CDR3 is TGTGCCAGCTCACCCTCGCGGGCCGCAGAAGCTTTCTTT. Its protein product is CASSPSRAAEAFF.

This clone has only one observation. CDR3 region: CASSVAGARDTQYF. The CDR3 nucleotides are TGTGCCAGCAGCGTTGCGGGGGCCAGAGATACGCAGTATTTT. The chain links TRBV9 to TRBJ2-3; a weak D match, TRBD2 (7 bases). V was shortened by 2 bases and J by 5 bases, with 12 bases between the two germline ends. This CDR3 has 14 amino acids. CDR1 and CDR2 (germline): SGDLS, YYNGEE.

The V gene is TRBV4-1, the J gene TRBJ1-3, with unresolved D. Germline CDR1 is MGHRA and CDR2 is YSYEKL. The CDR3 is 13 amino acids. V was trimmed by 3 bases and J by 3 bases, leaving 6 bases between them. CDR3 DNA: TGCGCCAGCAGCCATCTGTTTGGAAACACCATATATTTT. Its protein product is CASSHLFGNTIYF.

The gene calls are TRBV19 and TRBJ1-2; 9 bases are shared with TRBD1. With V trimmed by 9 bases and J by 4 bases, 15 bases remained unmatched. Per germline, CDR1 LNHDA and CDR2 SQIVND (reference sequence). The CDR3 has 16 amino acids. DNA of the CDR3: TGTGCCAGCACAATATCGGGGACAGGGTTTAGCTATGGCTACACCTTC. This encodes CASTISGTGFSYGYTF.

This clone was seen only a few times. The chain couples TRBV5-6 to TRBJ1-6; 7 nucleotides line up with TRBD1. Germline values: CDR1 SGHDT, CDR2 YYEEEE. This CDR3 comprises 17 residues. The J segment lost 0 bases and the V segment lost 0 bases, leaving 3 bases of the junction unmatched. CDR3 loop: CASSLAGQDSYNSPLHF. The CDR3 DNA reads TGTGCCAGCAGCTTGGCCGGACAGGACTCCTATAATTCACCCCTCCACTTT.